One and the same sample provided the 30 T cell receptor beta chains below, sequenced in a study of cytomegalovirus exposure and HLA in healthy donors. The study ran its PCR with 60 Vbeta and 13 Jbeta primers. Measured with immunoSEQ multiplex PCR; TCRdb has only the in-frame clones, and not every one. The table records tens of thousands of clones, around 64% of them present only once. The sequenced sample consisted of PBMCs. The origin of the receptors is a man between 25 and 39 years old in good health and CMV-seronegative.

The table lists this clone with a count of one. CDR3 DNA sequence: TGTGCCAACCAGGACAGCCATAATAATAATGAAAAACTGTTTTTT. Residues: CANQDSHNNNEKLFF. The rearrangement uses TRBV21-1 and TRBJ1-4; the D call in the table, TRBD1, was not verified against the DNA. TRBV21-1 is annotated as a pseudogene. CDR3 size: 15 residues.

Only a few counts were recorded for this clone. The chain uses TRBV7-2 and TRBJ2-5; 13 nucleotides align to TRBD2. With V trimmed by 1 base and J by 5 bases, 1 base remained unmatched. Germline V lookup: CDR1 SGHTA, CDR2 FQGNSA. The CDR3 consists of 15 residues. The CDR3 is CASSLGLAGGETQYF. The CDR3 DNA reads TGTGCCAGCAGCTTAGGACTAGCGGGGGGCGAGACCCAGTACTTC.

This chain joins TRBV5-1 and TRBJ2-2, with 8 bases lining up with TRBD2. The ends lost 1 base at V and 4 bases at J; junction bases unmatched: 3. This CDR3 contains 15 residues. In germline, CDR1 is SGHRS, CDR2 YFSETQ. The CDR3 loop reads CASSLTSGFTGELFF. The CDR3 nucleotides are TGCGCCAGCAGCTTGACTAGCGGCTTCACCGGGGAGCTGTTTTTT.

This sequence joins TRBV5-1 and TRBJ1-1; perhaps TRBD1 as D (6 bases). Germline V lookup: CDR1 SGHRS, CDR2 YFSETQ. V lost 4 bases and J 1 base, leaving 14 bases between the germline ends. There are 15 residues in the CDR3. DNA for the CDR3: TGCGCCAGCAGCCACGAGGACAGCTCGAACACTGAAGCTTTCTTT. Protein: CASSHEDSSNTEAFF.

The chain has TRBV4-2 and TRBJ2-1, with D tentatively TRBD2 (6 bases). V lost 0 bases to trimming and J lost 7 bases, with 22 bases between them. The CDR3 is 18 amino acids. The germline V gene encodes CDR1 LGHNA and CDR2 YNFKEQ. The DNA of the CDR3 is TGTGCCAGCAGCCAAGATTTTAACCGGGACTCTCCCGTTAATGAGCAGTTCTTC. It codes for CASSQDFNRDSPVNEQFF.

The chain employs TRBV7-2 and TRBJ1-5, with D perhaps matching TRBD1 (6 bases). CDR1 and CDR2 from the germline V gene are SGHTA and FQGNSA. The CDR3 has 16 amino acids. The V end lost 4 bases, the J end lost 4 bases, and 17 bases lay between the germline ends. Written as DNA, the CDR3 is TGTGCCAGCAGCTCACCAGGGGCAGGGATTAATCAGCCCCAGCATTTT. It yields the protein CASSSPGAGINQPQHF.

The chain has TRBV10-1 and TRBJ2-7; tentatively, D is TRBD1 (5 bases). V was clipped by 6 bases and J by 2 bases, with 8 bases between them. This CDR3 has 12 amino acids. The germline V gene has CDR1 WNHNN and CDR2 SYGVQD (reference sequence). The CDR3 coding sequence is TGCGCCAGCAGCGGACACCCCTACGAGCAGTACTTC. Translating it yields CASSGHPYEQYF.

This clone has just a few counts. V is TRBV5-4 and J is TRBJ1-1; D gene ambiguous. This CDR3 is built from 13 residues. Trimming cost V 1 base and J 3 bases, with 7 bases left between them. The V gene's germline CDR1 is SGHNT and CDR2 YYREEE (reference sequence). The CDR3 loop is CASSLIGDTEAFF. The CDR3, as DNA: TGTGCCAGCAGCTTGATCGGGGACACTGAAGCTTTCTTT.

V and J are TRBV7-2 and TRBJ2-3; D possibly corresponds to TRBD2 (5 bases). The CDR3 covers 13 residues. Deletions cut 4 bases from V and 6 bases from J, with 11 bases between. Germline V lookup: CDR1 SGHTA, CDR2 FQGNSA. CDR3 DNA sequence: TGTGCCAGCAGCTCTCGGGGAAGGGATACGCAGTATTTT. This gives the protein CASSSRGRDTQYF.

V gene TRBV4-3 combines with J gene TRBJ2-1; the match to TRBD2 covers 8 bases. J was trimmed by 8 bases and V by 0 bases; bases with no gene match: 12. The CDR3 consists of 17 residues. Germline values: CDR1 LGHNA, CDR2 YSLEER. The CDR3 coding sequence is TGCGCCAGCAGCCAAGATCATTGGGGGACTAGTGAATATGAGCAGTTCTTC. Protein product: CASSQDHWGTSEYEQFF.

V and J are TRBV10-2 and TRBJ2-5; the match to TRBD1 covers 9 bases. Germline assignment: CDR1 WSHSY and CDR2 SAAADI. Trimming cost V 2 bases and J 5 bases; bases outside gene matches: 15. The CDR3 loop spans 18 amino acids. This CDR3 is CASSERRPGTGIGETQYF. The DNA of the CDR3 is TGCGCCAGCAGTGAGCGCCGTCCCGGGACAGGGATTGGGGAGACCCAGTACTTC.

This clone was counted a few times. The chain employs TRBV19 and TRBJ1-5; D ambiguous. The ends were cut back, 5 bases at V and 4 bases at J, with 9 bases in the middle. The CDR3 loop spans 13 amino acids. The germline gives CDR1 LNHDA, CDR2 SQIVND (reference sequence). The CDR3: CASSGERNQPQHF. The CDR3 nucleotides read TGTGCCAGTAGTGGGGAGCGGAATCAGCCCCAGCATTTT.

The chain is built from TRBV25-1 and TRBJ1-2; D not resolved. V was shortened by 2 bases and J by 2 bases, with 6 bases between the two germline ends. This CDR3 region has 13 residues. Looked up from germline, CDR1 is MGHDK and CDR2 is SYGVNS. The CDR3 protein is CASSEHGNYGYTF. The CDR3, as DNA: TGTGCCAGCAGTGAACACGGGAACTATGGCTACACCTTC.

V gene TRBV30 combines with J gene TRBJ1-3; a possible D gene is TRBD1 (5 bases). The V end was cut by 5 bases, the J end by 0 bases, with 8 bases between. Germline V gene lookup returns CDR1 GTSNPN and CDR2 SVGIG (reference sequence). The CDR3 sequence is 13 residues long. The CDR3 DNA reads as TGTGCCTGGGGGGACTTCTCTGGAAACACCATATATTTT. Translated, it gives CAWGDFSGNTIYF.

This clone appeared a few times. CDR3 in DNA: TGTGCCAGCAGCGCAACAGGGGATATTGAAAAACTGTTTTTT. Its translation is CASSATGDIEKLFF. The V and J genes are TRBV9 and TRBJ1-4, with 7 bases aligning to TRBD1. The CDR3 totals 14 residues. From germline, CDR1 is SGDLS and CDR2 YYNGEE. The trim removed 3 bases at V and 7 bases at J, leaving 6 bases unmatched.

The chain carries TRBV27 and TRBJ2-7; D is perhaps TRBD2 (7 bases). CDR3 length equals 13 residues. CDR1 MNHEY and CDR2 SMNVEV come from the germline V gene (reference sequence). Deletions cut 4 bases from V and 2 bases from J, with 9 bases between. The CDR3 is CASSWGGPYEQYF. As DNA, the CDR3 is TGTGCCAGCAGTTGGGGGGGGCCCTACGAGCAGTACTTC.

The CDR3 protein is CASSPIAGNNEQFF. The CDR3 DNA sequence: TGCGCCAGCAGCCCGATAGCGGGGAACAATGAGCAGTTCTTC. This rearrangement joins TRBV5-1 to TRBJ2-1; 8 nucleotides align to TRBD2. The germline V gene has CDR1 SGHRS and CDR2 YFSETQ. Trimming took 4 bases from V and 5 from J; bases not matched to a gene: 5. This CDR3 region has 14 residues.

The chain carries TRBV5-1 and TRBJ1-2; 9 bases line up with TRBD1. The CDR3 is 15 residues long. Unmatched junction bases numbered 10, after V lost 4 bases and J lost 6 bases. Germline V gene lookup returns CDR1 SGHRS and CDR2 YFSETQ. The CDR3 reads CASSTLQGAGNGYTF. In DNA, the CDR3 is TGCGCCAGCAGCACGTTACAGGGGGCGGGAAATGGCTACACCTTC.

The CDR3 is CASSLGAGLSYNEQFF. The CDR3 DNA reads as TGTGCCAGCAGTTTAGGAGCCGGGTTGAGCTACAATGAGCAGTTCTTC. The J gene is TRBJ2-1, the V gene TRBV28; D is undetermined. V lost 2 bases and J 3 bases, leaving 14 bases between the germline ends. Germline V CDR1 and CDR2: MDHEN, SYDVKM. The CDR3 contains 16 residues. The full variable domain, in which reference TRBV28 and TRBJ2-1 provide the parts outside the CDR3, is DVKVTQSSRYLVKRTGEKVFLECVQDMDHENMFWYRQDPGLGLRLIYFSYDVKMKEKGDIPEGYSVSREKKERFSLILESASTNQTSMYLCASSLGAGLSYNEQFFGPGTRLTVL.

This clone was seen a few times. The chain joins TRBV29-1 to TRBJ1-5; 9 bases map to TRBD1. Unmatched junction bases numbered 6, after V lost 5 bases and J lost 7 bases. CDR3 length equals 13 residues. Germline assignment: CDR1 SQVTM and CDR2 ANQGSEA. This chain's CDR3 is CSVRTGDKQPQHF. Here the CDR3 DNA reads TGCAGCGTTCGGACAGGGGATAAGCAGCCCCAGCATTTT.

This clone occurred a few times. The chain combines TRBV11-2 with TRBJ1-2; 7 bases line up with TRBD1. CDR3 length: 15 residues. The V gene end was trimmed by 6 bases and the J gene end by 1 base; junction bases not matched to a gene: 8. CDR1 and CDR2 from the germline V gene are SGHAT and FQNNGV. CDR3 protein: CASSLRTGVNYGYTF. CDR3 nucleotide sequence: TGTGCCAGCAGTCTTAGGACAGGTGTTAACTATGGCTACACCTTC.

This clone has just a few counts. The J gene is TRBJ1-3, the V gene TRBV6-1; D possibly corresponds to TRBD1 (5 bases). The CDR3 has 16 amino acids. Germline V gives CDR1 MNHNS, CDR2 SASEGT. V was shortened by 4 bases and J by 0 bases, with 13 bases between the two germline ends. The CDR3 nucleotides read TGTGCCAGCAGTGCAATAGGACAAAGCTCTGGAAACACCATATATTTT. As protein: CASSAIGQSSGNTIYF.

V usage is TRBV10-3 and J usage is TRBJ2-2; D possibly corresponds to TRBD1 (6 bases). The CDR3 spans 15 residues. Per the germline V gene, CDR1 is ENHRY and CDR2 is SYGVKD. Trimming took off 4 bases at V and 0 bases at J, with 9 bases between the two ends. The CDR3 region has the DNA TGTGCCATCAGTGCCAAGGGGGCGAACACCGGGGAGCTGTTTTTT. This translates into CAISAKGANTGELFF.

For the CDR3, the DNA is TGTGCCAGCAGCGTGGGGACAGACCAAGAGACCCAGTACTTC. Its protein is CASSVGTDQETQYF. The V gene is TRBV9, the J gene TRBJ2-5, with 7 bases lining up with TRBD1. Germline V CDR1 and CDR2: SGDLS, YYNGEE. The J segment lost 0 bases and the V segment lost 2 bases, leaving 1 base of the junction unmatched. The CDR3 has 14 residues.

V and J are TRBV9 and TRBJ2-1, with a possible D match to TRBD1 (6 bases). From germline, CDR1 is SGDLS and CDR2 YYNGEE. The V end lost 4 bases, the J end lost 9 bases, and 17 bases lay between the germline ends. The length of the CDR3 is 14 residues. The CDR3 DNA sequence: TGTGCCAGCAGCTCCGGAACCAGGGGATCTGAGCAGTTCTTC. Amino acid sequence: CASSSGTRGSEQFF.

The V call is TRBV28, the J call TRBJ1-5; D remains unclear. V lost 4 bases and J lost 4, with 14 bases in between. This CDR3 comprises 15 residues. Germline CDR1 and CDR2: MDHEN and SYDVKM. The CDR3, as DNA: TGTGCCAGCAGTTCGCCTAGGACTGCAAATCAGCCCCAGCATTTT. Its protein is CASSSPRTANQPQHF. Based on the CDR3 plus reference TRBV28 and TRBJ1-5, the full variable domain is DVKVTQSSRYLVKRTGEKVFLECVQDMDHENMFWYRQDPGLGLRLIYFSYDVKMKEKGDIPEGYSVSREKKERFSLILESASTNQTSMYLCASSSPRTANQPQHFGDGTRLSIL.

The chain couples TRBV15 to TRBJ2-7; weak D call: TRBD2 (5 bases). The CDR3 sequence is 14 residues long. V was shortened by 0 bases and J by 6 bases, with 12 bases between the two germline ends. CDR1 and CDR2 from the germline V gene are LNHNV and YYDKDF (reference sequence). The CDR3: CATSRDLGSGEQYF. The CDR3 DNA is TGTGCCACCAGCAGAGATCTGGGGAGCGGCGAGCAGTACTTC.

The V gene is TRBV20-1, the J gene TRBJ2-1; D not certain. V lost 2 bases and J lost 12, with 8 bases in between. Germline values: CDR1 DFQATT, CDR2 SNEGSKA (reference sequence). CDR3 size: 10 residues. CDR3 DNA: TGCAGTGCTAGAACCATCGGGCAGTTCTTC. It encodes CSARTIGQFF.

This clone appeared once. This chain uses TRBV6-6 with TRBJ1-1; D not certain. In germline, CDR1 is MNHNY, CDR2 SVGAGI (reference sequence). This CDR3 is built from 11 residues. Trimming took 7 bases from V and 5 from J, leaving 8 bases between them. The CDR3 bases are TGTGCCAGCAAGACAAGGACTGAAGCTTTCTTT. Protein: CASKTRTEAFF.

This chain joins TRBV7-8 and TRBJ2-7; D perhaps matches TRBD1 (6 bases). Germline lookup yields CDR1 SGHVS and CDR2 FQNEAQ. Trimming removed 5 bases from V and 5 bases from J, with 19 bases in between. The CDR3 sequence is 15 residues long. The CDR3 region is CASSAYRVNWNEQYF. The CDR3 DNA reads TGTGCCAGCAGCGCCTACAGGGTAAATTGGAACGAGCAGTACTTC.